These T cell receptor beta chains were read from a single sample in a study of blood T cell repertoires in COVID-19. Here immunoSEQ multiplex PCR was the method, and the copy in TCRdb shows in-frame clones only, minus some. The data show approximately 140,000 clones, with about 87% seen just once and approximately 4.2% held by the top ten. Sequencing was done on a sample of peripheral blood. The receptor source for this set is a middle-aged woman with acute or convalescent COVID-19. CDR3s include the opening cysteine and the closing phenylalanine or tryptophan. A D gene is named only where the DNA matches it firmly. Some rows mark clone size as missing; the rest say once, few, many or name a class of expanded clone.

D gene	J gene	clone size	V gene	CDR3 DNA	CDR3 protein
TRBD1	TRBJ1-2	.	TRBV6-2/TRBV6-3	TGTGCCAGCAGTCCCTCGGGACAGGGGAAGAACTATGGCTACACCTTC	CASSPSGQGKNYGYTF
.	TRBJ1-5	.	TRBV12-3/TRBV12-4	TGTGCCAGCAGTCAAGACAGTCAGCCCCAGCATTTT	CASSQDSQPQHF
.	TRBJ1-2	.	TRBV2	TGTGCCAGCCTCTTACAGGGATCATCTAACTATGGCTACACCTTC	CASLLQGSSNYGYTF
TRBD1	TRBJ1-4	.	TRBV7-3	TGTGCCAGCAGCCCCCAGCCCTCGACAGGGGGCCGAGGGGCTAATGAAAAACTGTTTTTT	CASSPQPSTGGRGANEKLFF
.	TRBJ2-7	.	TRBV3-1/TRBV3-2	TGTGCCAGCAGCGCGGGACTTTCCTACGAGCAGTACTTC	CASSAGLSYEQYF
TRBD1	TRBJ1-4	.	TRBV4-3	TGCGCCAGCAGCCGGACAGGGGGGGAGAATGAAAAACTGTTTTTT	CASSRTGGENEKLFF
.	TRBJ2-7	.	TRBV12-3/TRBV12-4	TGTGCCAGCATCGGACAGTTGGGGATCGAGCAGTACTTC	CASIGQLGIEQYF
.	TRBJ2-7	.	TRBV4-1	TGCGCCAGCAGCCGTACAGGGCCAGCGAGGGGGGAGCAGTACTTC	CASSRTGPARGEQYF
TRBD2	TRBJ2-2	.	TRBV28	TGTGCCAGCAGGTCTAGCGGGGCAGTCGGGGAGCTGTTTTTT	CASRSSGAVGELFF
TRBD1	TRBJ1-1	.	TRBV6-5	TGTGCCAGCAGTTACGCAACAGGGGTTGGAGCTTTCTTT	CASSYATGVGAFF
TRBD1	TRBJ1-2	.	TRBV27	TGTGCCAGCAGTTTTACAGGGGGCAATGGCTACACCTTC	CASSFTGGNGYTF
TRBD2	TRBJ2-7	.	TRBV6-2/TRBV6-3	TGTGCCAGCAGTTACGCTAGCGGGATCGCCCACGAGCAGTACTTC	CASSYASGIAHEQYF
TRBD1	TRBJ1-1	.	TRBV7-2	TGTGCCAGCAGCTTAGTCAGGGGGCGGAACACTGAAGCTTTCTTT	CASSLVRGRNTEAFF
TRBD1	TRBJ1-3	.	TRBV5-6	TGTGCCAGCAGCTTGGGAGTGGTCTACAGGGGGCTTGGAAACACCATATATTTT	CASSLGVVYRGLGNTIYF
.	TRBJ1-1	.	TRBV29-1	TGCAGCGTTCGTAGGGGTGCTTACGACACTGAAGCTTTCTTT	CSVRRGAYDTEAFF
.	TRBJ2-2	.	TRBV19	TGTGCCAGTAGCCGCAGGGGAGACACCGGGGAGCTGTTTTTT	CASSRRGDTGELFF
.	TRBJ2-1	.	TRBV7-2	TGTGCCAGCAGCTTAGCGCGGGGCTGGGGGAATGAGCAGTTCTTC	CASSLARGWGNEQFF
.	TRBJ1-5	.	TRBV5-1	TGCGCCAGCAGCCAGGACAAATATAGCAATCAGCCCCAGCATTTT	CASSQDKYSNQPQHF
TRBD2	TRBJ2-5	.	TRBV7-8	TGTGCCAGCAGCTTAGCCCTACCCTCCCGTAGCGGGGGGCCCCAAGAGACCCAGTACTTC	CASSLALPSRSGGPQETQYF
TRBD1	TRBJ1-2	.	TRBV5-1	TGCGCCAGCCAGGACAGGGAACGGGGCGGCTACACCTTC	CASQDRERGGYTF
TRBD2	TRBJ2-3	.	TRBV13	TGTGCCAGCAGCCCTGTGGGAGGGCGGGAAGATACGCAGTATTTT	CASSPVGGREDTQYF
.	TRBJ2-3	.	TRBV6-5	TGTGCCGCCACGGGCACAGATACGCAGTATTTT	CAATGTDTQYF
.	TRBJ2-5	.	TRBV7-9	TGTGCCAGCAGCTTCTTGGCTTGGGAGACCCAGTACTTC	CASSFLAWETQYF
.	TRBJ2-1	.	TRBV24-1	TGTGCCACCAGTGATACCGGGGGGCCCCCCCTAAATGAGCAGTTCTTC	CATSDTGGPPLNEQFF
.	TRBJ1-4	.	TRBV28	TGTGCCAGCAGGAACAGGGTTGAAAAACTGTTTTTT	CASRNRVEKLFF
TRBD2	TRBJ2-7	.	TRBV9	TGTGCCAGCAGCGCCCTCGGGGGGGCGCGGGAGCAGTACTTC	CASSALGGAREQYF
.	TRBJ1-5	.	TRBV5-8	TGTGCCAGCAGCTTGATTAGACAATTTAATCAGCCCCAGCATTTT	CASSLIRQFNQPQHF
TRBD2	TRBJ2-1	.	TRBV7-6	TGTGCCAGCAGCTTAGCGTTGGCTAGCGGGGGGAACAATGAGCAGTTCTTC	CASSLALASGGNNEQFF
.	TRBJ1-4	.	TRBV4-3	TGCGCCAGCAGCCAAGACCGGGACTTAGGGGAAAAACTGTTTTTT	CASSQDRDLGEKLFF
.	TRBJ1-2	.	TRBV4-3	TGCGCCAGCAGCCAAGGACAAGGGGCCCTTTCCGACTTC	CASSQGQGALSDF
TRBD1	TRBJ2-7	few	TRBV5-1	TGCGCCAGCAGCTCCGGAACCCTGACAGGGCAAGAGCAGTACTTC	CASSSGTLTGQEQYF
.	TRBJ2-7	.	TRBV7-8	TGTGCCAGCAGCTACGGACAGTGGGCCCAGTACTTC	CASSYGQWAQYF